The following is a T cell receptor beta chain sequence with its context. The antigen is undetermined. Every participating donor gave one draw, a heparinised blood sample averaging about 100 mL. This record comes from a study of beta chain features in type 1 diabetes. Study-level background: The study examined about 100 million sorted cells across all samples.

General study findings and limits: All four CD4+ subsets of Type 1 diabetes patients contained TCRB CDR3s that were moderately but significantly shorter. Whatever favoring of shorter templates PCR might show would apply equally to patients and controls. For type 1 diabetes patients, VDJ junctions showed fewer insertions and more deletions.

V dropped 0 bases and J dropped 3 bases, with 9 bases sitting between them. Per germline, CDR1 LGHNA and CDR2 YSLEER. The length of the CDR3 is 15 residues. Of the isolated RNA, all was reverse transcribed, and so the sequenced material was expressed TCRB transcripts. TCRdb keeps only in-frame clones here, not all; method: immunoSEQ multiplex PCR. The data hold around 710,000 clones, with around 12% observed a single time. This sequence joins TRBV4-3 and TRBJ1-5, with D possibly matching TRBD1 (5 bases). Sequencing was done on a sample of naive CD4+ T cells from blood. The TCR originated in a man aged 25 to 40 with type 1 diabetes. CDR3 in DNA: TGCGCCAGCAGCCAAGATGGGGGTATCAATCAGCCCCAGCATTTT. Protein sequence: CASSQDGGINQPQHF.